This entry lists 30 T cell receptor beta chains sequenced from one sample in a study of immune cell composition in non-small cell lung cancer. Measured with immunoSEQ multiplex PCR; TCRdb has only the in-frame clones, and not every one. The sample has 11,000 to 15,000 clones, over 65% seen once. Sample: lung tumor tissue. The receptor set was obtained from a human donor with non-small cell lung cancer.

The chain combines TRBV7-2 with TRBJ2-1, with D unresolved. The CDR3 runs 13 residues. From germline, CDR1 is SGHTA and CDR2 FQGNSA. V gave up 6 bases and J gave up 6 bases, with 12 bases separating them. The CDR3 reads CASRPPSGNEQFF. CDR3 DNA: TGTGCCAGCAGACCTCCGTCCGGCAATGAGCAGTTCTTC.

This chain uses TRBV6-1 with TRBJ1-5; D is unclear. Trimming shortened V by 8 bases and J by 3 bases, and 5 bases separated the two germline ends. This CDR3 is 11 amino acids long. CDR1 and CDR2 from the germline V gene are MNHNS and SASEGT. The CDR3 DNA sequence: TGTGCCAGCTCTACCAATCAGCCCCAGCATTTT. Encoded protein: CASSTNQPQHF.

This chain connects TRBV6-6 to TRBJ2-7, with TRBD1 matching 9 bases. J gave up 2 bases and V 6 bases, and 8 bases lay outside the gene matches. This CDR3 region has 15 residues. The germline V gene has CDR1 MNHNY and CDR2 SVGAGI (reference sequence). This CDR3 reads CASRNGGQGPYEQYF. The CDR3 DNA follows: TGTGCCAGCAGAAACGGGGGACAGGGACCCTACGAGCAGTACTTC.

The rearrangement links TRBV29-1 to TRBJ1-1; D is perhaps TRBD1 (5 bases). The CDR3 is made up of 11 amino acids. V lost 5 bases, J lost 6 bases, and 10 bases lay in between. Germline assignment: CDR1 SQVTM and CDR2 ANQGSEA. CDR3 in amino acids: CSVRREAEAFF. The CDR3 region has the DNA TGCAGCGTTCGCAGGGAGGCTGAAGCTTTCTTT.

In DNA, the CDR3 is TGTGCCAGCAGCTCCCTCCACGAGCAGTACTTC. Translated: CASSSLHEQYF. The genes are TRBV11-3 and TRBJ2-7, with D unclear. Germline V gene sequence: CDR1 SGHNT, CDR2 YENEEA. This CDR3 is built from 11 residues. Trimming shortened V by 4 bases and J by 5 bases, and 6 bases separated the two germline ends.

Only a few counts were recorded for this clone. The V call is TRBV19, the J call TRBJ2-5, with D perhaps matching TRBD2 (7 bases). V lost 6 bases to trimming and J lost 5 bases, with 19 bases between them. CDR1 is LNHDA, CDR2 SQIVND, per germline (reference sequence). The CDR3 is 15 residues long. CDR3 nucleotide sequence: TGTGCCAGTAGCCACGGAGGGGGGGCGCGGGAGACCCAGTACTTC. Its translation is CASSHGGGARETQYF. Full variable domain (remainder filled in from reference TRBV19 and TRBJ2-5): DGGITQSPKYLFRKEGQNVTLSCEQNLNHDAMYWYRQDPGQGLRLIYYSQIVNDFQKGDIAEGYSVSREKKESFPLTVTSAQKNPTAFYLCASSHGGGARETQYFGPGTRLLVL.

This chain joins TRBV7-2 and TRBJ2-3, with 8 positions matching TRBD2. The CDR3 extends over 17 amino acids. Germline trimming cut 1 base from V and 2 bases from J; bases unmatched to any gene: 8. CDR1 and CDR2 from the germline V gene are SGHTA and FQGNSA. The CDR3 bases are TGTGCCAGCAGCTTAGGCCCAGCGGGGGCCCTCACAGATACGCAGTATTTT. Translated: CASSLGPAGALTDTQYF.

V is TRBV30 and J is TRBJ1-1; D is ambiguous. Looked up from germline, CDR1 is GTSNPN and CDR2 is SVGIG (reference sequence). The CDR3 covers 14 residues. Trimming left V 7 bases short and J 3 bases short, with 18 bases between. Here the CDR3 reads CAFHCEGRYTEAFF. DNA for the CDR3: TGTGCCTTCCACTGTGAGGGCAGGTACACTGAAGCTTTCTTT.

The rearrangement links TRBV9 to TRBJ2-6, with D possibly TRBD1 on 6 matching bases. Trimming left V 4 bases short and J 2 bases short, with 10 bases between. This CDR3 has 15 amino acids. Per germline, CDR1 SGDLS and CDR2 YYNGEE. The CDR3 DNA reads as TGTGCCAGCAGCACTAACAGGGCTGGGGCCAACGTCCTGACTTTC. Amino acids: CASSTNRAGANVLTF.

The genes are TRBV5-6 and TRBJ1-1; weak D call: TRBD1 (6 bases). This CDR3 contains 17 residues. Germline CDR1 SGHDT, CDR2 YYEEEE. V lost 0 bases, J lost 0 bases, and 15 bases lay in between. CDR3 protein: CASSLAGGRGLNTEAFF. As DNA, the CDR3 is TGTGCCAGCAGCTTGGCGGGGGGCAGGGGATTGAACACTGAAGCTTTCTTT.

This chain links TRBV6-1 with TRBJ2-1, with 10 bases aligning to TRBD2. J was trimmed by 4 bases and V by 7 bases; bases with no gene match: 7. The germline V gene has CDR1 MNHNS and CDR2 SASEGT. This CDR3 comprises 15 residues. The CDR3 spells CASTGAGGDYNEQFF. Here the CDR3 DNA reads TGTGCCAGCACCGGAGCGGGGGGGGATTACAATGAGCAGTTCTTC.

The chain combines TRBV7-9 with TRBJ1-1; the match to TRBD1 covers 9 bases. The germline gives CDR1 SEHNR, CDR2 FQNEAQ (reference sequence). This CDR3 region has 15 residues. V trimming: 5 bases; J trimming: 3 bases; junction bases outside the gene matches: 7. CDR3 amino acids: CASSRDRVRDTEAFF. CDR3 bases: TGTGCCAGCAGCCGGGACAGGGTAAGGGACACTGAAGCTTTCTTT.

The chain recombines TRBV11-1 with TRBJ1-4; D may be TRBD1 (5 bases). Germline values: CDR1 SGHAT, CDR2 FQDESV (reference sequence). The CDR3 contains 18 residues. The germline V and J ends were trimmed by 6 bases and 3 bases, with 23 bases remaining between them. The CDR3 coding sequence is TGTGCCAGCAGAACCCTACGGGGGTTCCTTTCTTCTAATGAAAAACTGTTTTTT. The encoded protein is CASRTLRGFLSSNEKLFF.

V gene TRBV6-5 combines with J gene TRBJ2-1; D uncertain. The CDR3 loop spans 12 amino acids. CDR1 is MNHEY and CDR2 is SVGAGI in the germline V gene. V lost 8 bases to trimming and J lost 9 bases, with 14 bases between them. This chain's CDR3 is CASGEESREQFF. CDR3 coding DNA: TGTGCCAGCGGAGAGGAGTCTCGTGAGCAGTTCTTC.

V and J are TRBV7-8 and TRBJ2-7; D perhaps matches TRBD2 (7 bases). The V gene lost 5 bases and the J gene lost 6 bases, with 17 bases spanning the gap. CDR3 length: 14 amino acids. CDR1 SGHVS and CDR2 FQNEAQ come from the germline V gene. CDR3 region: CASSPRRGAGEQYF. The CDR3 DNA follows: TGTGCCAGCAGCCCTCGTCGGGGGGCAGGCGAGCAGTACTTC. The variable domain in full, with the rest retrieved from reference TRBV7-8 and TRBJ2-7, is GAGVSQSPRYKVAKRGQDVALRCDPISGHVSLFWYQQALGQGPEFLTYFQNEAQLDKSGLPSDRFFAERPEGSVSTLKIQRTQQEDSAVYLCASSPRRGAGEQYFGPGTRLTVT.

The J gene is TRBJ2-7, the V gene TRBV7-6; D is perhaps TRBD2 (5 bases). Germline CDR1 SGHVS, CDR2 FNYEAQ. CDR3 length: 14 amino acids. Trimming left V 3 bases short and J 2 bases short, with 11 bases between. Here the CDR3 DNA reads TGTGCCAGCAGCTTCAACCCGGGAACCTACGAGCAGTACTTC. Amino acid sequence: CASSFNPGTYEQYF. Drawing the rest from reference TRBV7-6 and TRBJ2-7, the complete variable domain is GAGVSQSPRYKVTKRGQDVALRCDPISGHVSLYWYRQALGQGPEFLTYFNYEAQQDKSGLPNDRFSAERPEGSISTLTIQRTEQRDSAMYRCASSFNPGTYEQYFGPGTRLTVT.

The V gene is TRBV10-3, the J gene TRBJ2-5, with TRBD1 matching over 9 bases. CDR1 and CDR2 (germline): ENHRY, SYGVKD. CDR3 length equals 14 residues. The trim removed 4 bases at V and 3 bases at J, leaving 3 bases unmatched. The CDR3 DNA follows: TGTGCCATCAGTGGTGACAGGGGGGAAGAGACCCAGTACTTC. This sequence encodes CAISGDRGEETQYF.

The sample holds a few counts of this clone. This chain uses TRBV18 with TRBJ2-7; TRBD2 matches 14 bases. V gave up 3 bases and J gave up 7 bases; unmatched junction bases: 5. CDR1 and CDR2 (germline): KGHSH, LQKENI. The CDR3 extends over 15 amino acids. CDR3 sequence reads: CASSPTSGGAREQYF. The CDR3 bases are TGTGCCAGCTCACCGACTAGCGGGGGGGCGCGGGAGCAGTACTTC.

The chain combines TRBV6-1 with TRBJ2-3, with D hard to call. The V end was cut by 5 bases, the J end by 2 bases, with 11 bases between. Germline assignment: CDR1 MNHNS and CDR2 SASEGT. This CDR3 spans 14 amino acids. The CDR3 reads CASSLQKHTDTQYF. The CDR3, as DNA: TGTGCCAGCAGTCTACAGAAACACACAGATACGCAGTATTTT.

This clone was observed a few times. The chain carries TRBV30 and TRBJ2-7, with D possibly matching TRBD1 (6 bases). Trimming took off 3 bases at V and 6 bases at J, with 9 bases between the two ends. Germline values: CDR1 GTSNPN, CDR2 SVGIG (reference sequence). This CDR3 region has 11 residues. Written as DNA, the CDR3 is TGTGCCTGGAGACAGGGATTCGAGCAGTACTTC. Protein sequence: CAWRQGFEQYF.

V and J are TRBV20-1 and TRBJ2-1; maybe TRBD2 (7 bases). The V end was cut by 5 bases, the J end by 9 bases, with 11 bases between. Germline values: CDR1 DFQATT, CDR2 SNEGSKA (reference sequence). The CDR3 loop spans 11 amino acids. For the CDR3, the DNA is TGCAGTGCTGAGGGGGGGGCTGAGCAGTTCTTC. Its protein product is CSAEGGAEQFF.

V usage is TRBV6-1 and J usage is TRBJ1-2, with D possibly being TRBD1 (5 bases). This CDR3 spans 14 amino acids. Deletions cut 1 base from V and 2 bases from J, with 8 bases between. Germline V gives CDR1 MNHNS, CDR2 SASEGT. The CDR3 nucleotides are TGTGCCAGCAGTGAAGTGGGGGGGAACTATGGCTACACCTTC. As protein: CASSEVGGNYGYTF.

This chain's CDR3 is CSVGRDREKGQYF. In DNA form, the CDR3 reads TGCAGCGTTGGGCGGGACAGGGAGAAGGGGCAGTACTTC. The chain carries TRBV29-1 and TRBJ2-7; 9 bases map to TRBD1. J lost 9 bases, V lost 4 bases, and 10 bases had no gene match. CDR3 length: 13 amino acids. CDR1 and CDR2 (germline): SQVTM, ANQGSEA.

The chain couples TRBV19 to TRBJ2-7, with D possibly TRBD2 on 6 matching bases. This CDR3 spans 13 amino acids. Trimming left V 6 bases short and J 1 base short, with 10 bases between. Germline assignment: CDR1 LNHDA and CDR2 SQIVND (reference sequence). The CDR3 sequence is CASSHRESYEQYF. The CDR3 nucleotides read TGTGCCAGTAGCCACCGGGAGTCCTACGAGCAGTACTTC.

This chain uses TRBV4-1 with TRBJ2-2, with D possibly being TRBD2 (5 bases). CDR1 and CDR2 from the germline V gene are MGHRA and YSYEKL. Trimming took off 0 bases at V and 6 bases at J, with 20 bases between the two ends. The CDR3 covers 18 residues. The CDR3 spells CASSQDLWRTRGAGELFF. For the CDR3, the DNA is TGCGCCAGCAGCCAAGATCTCTGGAGGACCCGGGGAGCCGGGGAGCTGTTTTTT.

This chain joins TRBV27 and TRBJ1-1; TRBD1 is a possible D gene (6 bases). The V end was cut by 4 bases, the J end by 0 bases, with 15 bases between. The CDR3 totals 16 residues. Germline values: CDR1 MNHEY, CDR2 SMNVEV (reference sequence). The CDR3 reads CASSSFRGPMNTEAFF. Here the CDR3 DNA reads TGTGCCAGCAGTTCCTTCAGGGGACCTATGAACACTGAAGCTTTCTTT.

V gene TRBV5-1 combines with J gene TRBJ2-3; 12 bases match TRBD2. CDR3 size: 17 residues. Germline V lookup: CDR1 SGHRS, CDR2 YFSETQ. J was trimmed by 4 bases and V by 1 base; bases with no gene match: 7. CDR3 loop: CASSLYLTSGGADTQYF. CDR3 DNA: TGCGCCAGCAGCTTGTATTTGACTAGCGGGGGAGCAGATACGCAGTATTTT.

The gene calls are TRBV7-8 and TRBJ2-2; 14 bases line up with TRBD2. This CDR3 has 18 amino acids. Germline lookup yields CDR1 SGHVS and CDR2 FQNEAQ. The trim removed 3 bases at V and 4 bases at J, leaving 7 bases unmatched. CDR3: CASSFPGLAGVGTGELFF. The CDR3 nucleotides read TGTGCCAGCAGCTTCCCGGGACTAGCGGGAGTTGGCACCGGGGAGCTGTTTTTT. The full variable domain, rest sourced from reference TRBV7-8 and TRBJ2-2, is GAGVSQSPRYKVAKRGQDVALRCDPISGHVSLFWYQQALGQGPEFLTYFQNEAQLDKSGLPSDRFFAERPEGSVSTLKIQRTQQEDSAVYLCASSFPGLAGVGTGELFFGEGSRLTVL.

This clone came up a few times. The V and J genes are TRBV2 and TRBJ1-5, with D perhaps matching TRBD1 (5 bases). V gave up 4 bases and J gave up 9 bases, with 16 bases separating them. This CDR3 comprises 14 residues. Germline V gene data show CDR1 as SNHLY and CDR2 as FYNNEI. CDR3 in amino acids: CASSASGLGRPQHF. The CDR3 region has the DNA TGTGCCAGCAGTGCTTCGGGACTGGGGAGGCCCCAGCATTTT.

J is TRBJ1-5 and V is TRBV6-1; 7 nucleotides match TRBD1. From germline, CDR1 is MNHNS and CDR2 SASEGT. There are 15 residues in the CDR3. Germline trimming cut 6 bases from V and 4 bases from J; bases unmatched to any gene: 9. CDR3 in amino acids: CASRAPGTENQPQHF. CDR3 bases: TGTGCCAGCAGAGCCCCCGGGACAGAGAATCAGCCCCAGCATTTT.